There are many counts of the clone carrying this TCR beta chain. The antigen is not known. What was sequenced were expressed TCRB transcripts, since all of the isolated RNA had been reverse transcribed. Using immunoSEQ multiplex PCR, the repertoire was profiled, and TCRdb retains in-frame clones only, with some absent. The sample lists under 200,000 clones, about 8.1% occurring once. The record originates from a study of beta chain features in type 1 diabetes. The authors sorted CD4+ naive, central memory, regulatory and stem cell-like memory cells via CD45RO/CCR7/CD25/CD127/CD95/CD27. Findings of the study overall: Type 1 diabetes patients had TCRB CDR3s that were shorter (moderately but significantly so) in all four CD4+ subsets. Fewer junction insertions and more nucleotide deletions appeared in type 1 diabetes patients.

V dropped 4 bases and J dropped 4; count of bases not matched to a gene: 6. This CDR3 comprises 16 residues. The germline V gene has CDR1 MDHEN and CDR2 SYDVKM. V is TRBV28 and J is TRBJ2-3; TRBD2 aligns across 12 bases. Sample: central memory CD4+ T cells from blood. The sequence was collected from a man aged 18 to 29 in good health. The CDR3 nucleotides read TGTGCCAGCAGTTCAGGGACTAGCGGGTTTTCAGATACGCAGTATTTT. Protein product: CASSSGTSGFSDTQYF.